This TCR beta chain derives from a study of vaccination and CD4 T cells after COVID-19. Study-level background: Convalescent cases consisted of six males and four females, of whom two were Hispanic. Post-COVID samples had a sampling time that fell a median around 93 days after diagnosis (range 35 to 161).

Specified treatment: roughly 11-day PBMC culture with coronavirus spike peptide pools or control peptides (ViraFEST assay). Study-level findings and limits: Within the convalescent patients, spike mono-reactivity was found in 304 of 307 vaccine-specific clones.

Germline CDR1 and CDR2: MNHNS and SASEGT. Trimming took off 4 bases at V and 3 bases at J, with 10 bases between the two ends. The CDR3 contains 14 residues. Cultured CD4+ T cell DNA was sequenced using the Oncomine TCR Beta short-read assay. Each CDR3 protein is one row after TCRdb ran MiXCR on the PCR reads. Among around 13,000 distinct CDR3 sequences listed, 40% to 65% were seen once. Note on this clonotype: Antigen specificity is unknown.

The sequence came from a human donor who had recovered from COVID-19. J is TRBJ1-5 and V is TRBV6-1; D might be TRBD1 (5 bases). Source material: CD4+ T cells from blood, cultured in vitro. This CDR3 is CASSAGHNNQPQHF. CDR3 coding DNA: TGTGCCAGCAGTGCAGGACACAACAATCAGCCCCAGCATTTT.